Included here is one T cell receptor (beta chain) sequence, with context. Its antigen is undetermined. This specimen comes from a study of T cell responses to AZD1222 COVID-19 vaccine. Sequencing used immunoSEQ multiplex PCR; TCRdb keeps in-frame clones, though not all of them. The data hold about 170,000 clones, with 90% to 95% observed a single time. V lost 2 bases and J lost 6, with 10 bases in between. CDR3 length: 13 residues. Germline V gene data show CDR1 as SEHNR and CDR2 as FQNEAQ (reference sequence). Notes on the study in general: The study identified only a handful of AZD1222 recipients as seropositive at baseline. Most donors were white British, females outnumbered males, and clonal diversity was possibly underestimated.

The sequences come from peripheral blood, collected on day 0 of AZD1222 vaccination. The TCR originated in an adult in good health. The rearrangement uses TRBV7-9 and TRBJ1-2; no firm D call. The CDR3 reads CASSLKNRDGYTF. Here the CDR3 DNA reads TGTGCCAGCAGCTTAAAAAACAGAGATGGCTACACCTTC.